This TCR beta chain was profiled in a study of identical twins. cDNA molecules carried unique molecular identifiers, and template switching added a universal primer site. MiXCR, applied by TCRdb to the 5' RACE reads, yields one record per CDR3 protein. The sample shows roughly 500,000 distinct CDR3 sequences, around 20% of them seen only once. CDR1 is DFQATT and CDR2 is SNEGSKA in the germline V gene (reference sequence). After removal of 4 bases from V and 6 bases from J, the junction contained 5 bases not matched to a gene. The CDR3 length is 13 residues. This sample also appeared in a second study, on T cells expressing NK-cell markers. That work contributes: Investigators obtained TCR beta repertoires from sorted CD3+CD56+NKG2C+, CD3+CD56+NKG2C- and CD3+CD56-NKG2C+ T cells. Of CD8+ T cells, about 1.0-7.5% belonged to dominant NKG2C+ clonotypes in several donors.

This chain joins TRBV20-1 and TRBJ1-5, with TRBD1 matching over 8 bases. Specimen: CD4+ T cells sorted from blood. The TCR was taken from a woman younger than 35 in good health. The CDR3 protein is CSATGGASQPQHF. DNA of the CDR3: TGCAGTGCTACAGGGGGCGCGTCTCAGCCCCAGCATTTT.